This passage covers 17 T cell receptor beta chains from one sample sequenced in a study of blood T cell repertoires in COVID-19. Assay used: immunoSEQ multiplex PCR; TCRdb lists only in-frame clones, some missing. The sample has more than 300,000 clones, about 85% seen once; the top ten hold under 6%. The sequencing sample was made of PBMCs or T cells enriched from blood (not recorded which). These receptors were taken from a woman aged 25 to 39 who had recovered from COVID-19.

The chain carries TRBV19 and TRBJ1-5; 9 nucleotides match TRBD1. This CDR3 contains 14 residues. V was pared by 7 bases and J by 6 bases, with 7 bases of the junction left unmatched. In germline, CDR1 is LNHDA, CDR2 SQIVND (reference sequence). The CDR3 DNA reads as TGTGCCAGTAAAACGACAGGGGGTATTCAGCCCCAGCATTTT. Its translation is CASKTTGGIQPQHF.

The CDR3 spells CASSLAGLPTGELFF. In DNA form, the CDR3 reads TGCGCCAGCAGTCTTGCTGGCCTCCCCACCGGGGAGCTGTTTTTT. V and J are TRBV4-3 and TRBJ2-2; D not certain. Looked up from germline, CDR1 is LGHNA and CDR2 is YSLEER. Trimming took off 6 bases at V and 4 bases at J, with 15 bases between the two ends. The CDR3 covers 15 residues.

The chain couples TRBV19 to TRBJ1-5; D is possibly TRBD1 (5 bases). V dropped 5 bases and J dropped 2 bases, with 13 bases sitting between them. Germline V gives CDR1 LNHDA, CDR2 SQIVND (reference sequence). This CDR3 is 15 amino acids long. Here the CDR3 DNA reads TGTGCCAGTAGTTCCGGGACTAGGGGCAATCAGCCCCAGCATTTT. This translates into CASSSGTRGNQPQHF.

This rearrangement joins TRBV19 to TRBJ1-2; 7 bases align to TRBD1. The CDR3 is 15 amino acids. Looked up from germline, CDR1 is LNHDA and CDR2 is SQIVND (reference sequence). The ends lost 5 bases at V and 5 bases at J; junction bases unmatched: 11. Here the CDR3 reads CASSVGTASLYGYTF. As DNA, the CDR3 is TGTGCCAGTAGTGTTGGGACAGCTTCTCTATATGGCTACACCTTC.

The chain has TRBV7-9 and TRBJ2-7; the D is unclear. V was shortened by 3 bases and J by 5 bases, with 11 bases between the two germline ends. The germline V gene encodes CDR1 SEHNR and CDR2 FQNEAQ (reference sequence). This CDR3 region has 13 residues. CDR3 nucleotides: TGTGCCAGCAGCTTCGTTCCCCCTAACGAGCAGTACTTC. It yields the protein CASSFVPPNEQYF.

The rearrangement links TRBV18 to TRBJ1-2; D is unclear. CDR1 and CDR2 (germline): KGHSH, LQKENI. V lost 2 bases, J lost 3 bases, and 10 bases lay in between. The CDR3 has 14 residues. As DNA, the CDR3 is TGTGCCAGCTCACCAGCCCTTAGAGACTATGGCTACACCTTC. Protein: CASSPALRDYGYTF. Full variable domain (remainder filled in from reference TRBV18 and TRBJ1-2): NAGVMQNPRHLVRRRGQEARLRCSPMKGHSHVYWYRQLPEEGLKFMVYLQKENIIDESGMPKERFSAEFPKEGPSILRIQQVVRGDSAAYFCASSPALRDYGYTFGSGTRLTVV.

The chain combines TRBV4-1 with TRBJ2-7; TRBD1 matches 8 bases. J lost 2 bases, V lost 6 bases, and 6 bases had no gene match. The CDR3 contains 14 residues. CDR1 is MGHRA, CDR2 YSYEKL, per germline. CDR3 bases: TGCGCCAGCAGGCGCTCGGGACAGGCCTACGAGCAGTACTTC. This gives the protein CASRRSGQAYEQYF.

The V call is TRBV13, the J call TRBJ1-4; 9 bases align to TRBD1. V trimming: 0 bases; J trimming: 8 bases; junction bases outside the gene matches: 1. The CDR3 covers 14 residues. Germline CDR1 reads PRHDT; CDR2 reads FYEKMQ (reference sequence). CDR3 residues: CASSLGDRGEKLFF. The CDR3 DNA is TGTGCCAGCAGCTTAGGGGACAGGGGAGAAAAACTGTTTTTT.

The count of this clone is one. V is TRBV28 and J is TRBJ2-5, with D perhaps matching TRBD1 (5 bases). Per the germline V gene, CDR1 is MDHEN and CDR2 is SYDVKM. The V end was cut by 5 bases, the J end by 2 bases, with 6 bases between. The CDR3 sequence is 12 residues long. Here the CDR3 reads CASSQGQETQYF. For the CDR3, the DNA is TGTGCCAGCAGTCAGGGTCAAGAGACCCAGTACTTC.

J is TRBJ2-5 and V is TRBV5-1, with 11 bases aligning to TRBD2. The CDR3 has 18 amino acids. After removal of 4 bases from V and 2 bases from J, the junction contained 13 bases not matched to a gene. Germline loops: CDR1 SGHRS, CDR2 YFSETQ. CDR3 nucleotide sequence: TGCGCCAGCAGCCCGGGGTTTTCTTCTAGCGGGGGGCAAGAGACCCAGTACTTC. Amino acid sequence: CASSPGFSSSGGQETQYF.

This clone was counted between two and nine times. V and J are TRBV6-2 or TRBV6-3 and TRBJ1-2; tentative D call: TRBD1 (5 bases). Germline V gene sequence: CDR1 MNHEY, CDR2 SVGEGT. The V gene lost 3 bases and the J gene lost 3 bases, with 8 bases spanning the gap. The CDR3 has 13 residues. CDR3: CASSYSTDYGYTF. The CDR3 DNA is TGTGCCAGCAGTTATTCGACAGACTATGGCTACACCTTC.

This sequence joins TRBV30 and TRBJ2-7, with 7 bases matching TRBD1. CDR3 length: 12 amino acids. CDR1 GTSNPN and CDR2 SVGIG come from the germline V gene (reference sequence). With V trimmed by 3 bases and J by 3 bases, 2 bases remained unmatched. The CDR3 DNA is TGTGCCTGGAGAAGGACAGGCTACGAGCAGTACTTC. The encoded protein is CAWRRTGYEQYF.

The CDR3 DNA follows: TGTGCCAGCTCACCACAGGCCGGGAGGAACACTGAAGCTTTCTTT. Amino acids: CASSPQAGRNTEAFF. The chain employs TRBV18 and TRBJ1-1; D unclear. Germline lookup yields CDR1 KGHSH and CDR2 LQKENI. Trimming shortened V by 1 base and J by 1 base, and 10 bases separated the two germline ends. The CDR3 sequence is 15 residues long.

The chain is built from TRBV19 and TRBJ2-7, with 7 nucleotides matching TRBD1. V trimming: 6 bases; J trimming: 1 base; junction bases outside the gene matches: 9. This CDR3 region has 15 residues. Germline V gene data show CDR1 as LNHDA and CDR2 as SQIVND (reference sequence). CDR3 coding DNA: TGTGCCAGTAGCCCATCCGGACAGGCATCCTACGAGCAGTACTTC. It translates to CASSPSGQASYEQYF.

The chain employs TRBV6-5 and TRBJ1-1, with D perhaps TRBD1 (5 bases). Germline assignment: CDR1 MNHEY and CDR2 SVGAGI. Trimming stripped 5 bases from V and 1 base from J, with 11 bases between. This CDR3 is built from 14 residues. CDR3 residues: CASSPVGGNTEAFF. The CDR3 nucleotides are TGTGCCAGCAGTCCGGTGGGGGGGAACACTGAAGCTTTCTTT.

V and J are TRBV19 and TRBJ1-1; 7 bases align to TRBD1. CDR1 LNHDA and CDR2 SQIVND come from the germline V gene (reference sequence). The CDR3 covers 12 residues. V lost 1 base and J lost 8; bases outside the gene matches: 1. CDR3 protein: CASSIGGQEAFF. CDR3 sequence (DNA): TGTGCCAGTAGTATAGGGGGACAGGAAGCTTTCTTT. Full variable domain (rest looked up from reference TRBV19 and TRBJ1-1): DGGITQSPKYLFRKEGQNVTLSCEQNLNHDAMYWYRQDPGQGLRLIYYSQIVNDFQKGDIAEGYSVSREKKESFPLTVTSAQKNPTAFYLCASSIGGQEAFFGQGTRLTVV.

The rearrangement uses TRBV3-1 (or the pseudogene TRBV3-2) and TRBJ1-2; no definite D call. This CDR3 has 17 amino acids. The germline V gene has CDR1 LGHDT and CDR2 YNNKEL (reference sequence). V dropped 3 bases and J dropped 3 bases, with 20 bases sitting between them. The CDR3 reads CASSHPETGGRYYGYTF. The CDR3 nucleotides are TGTGCCAGCAGCCACCCAGAGACGGGAGGAAGGTACTATGGCTACACCTTC.